The 20 T cell receptor beta chains in this list originate from one sample, sequenced in a study of control samples from healthy donors and cancer patients (dated by TCRdb to the early 2020s). The library was generated by the immunoSEQ multiplex PCR assay. The table comes from immuneACCESS by way of TCRdb, which keeps in-frame sequences with V and J called. Part of the clones is missing from these tables; in studies checked, under half for an unresolved V gene and the rest for unknown reasons. The sample records around 130,000 clones, roughly 90% of which are singletons. The ten largest clones add up to around 3% of the sample. The sample taken for sequencing was blood. The receptors originated from a man aged 50-59 years in good health.

The chain couples TRBV5-1 to TRBJ2-1, with 11 positions matching TRBD2. CDR1 and CDR2 from the germline V gene are SGHRS and YFSETQ. After removal of 4 bases from V and 9 bases from J, the junction contained 6 bases not matched to a gene. The CDR3 totals 14 residues. This CDR3 is CASSASGLAVEQFF. Written as DNA, the CDR3 is TGCGCCAGCAGCGCATCGGGACTAGCGGTTGAGCAGTTCTTC.

V usage is TRBV6-9 and J usage is TRBJ2-1; 9 bases are a match to TRBD2. The V and J ends lost 7 bases and 15 bases, in that order; junction bases with no gene match: 16. The CDR3 has 14 residues. The germline V gene encodes CDR1 MNHGY and CDR2 SVAAGI. The CDR3 region has the DNA TGTGCCAGCACTGCGAGCGGGGGGCCTCACGGTCGGTTCTTC. It specifies CASTASGGPHGRFF.

In nucleotides, the CDR3 is TGTGCCTGGAGTTCAGGGGGATCTAATTCACCCCTCCACTTT. Translating it yields CAWSSGGSNSPLHF. The rearrangement uses TRBV30 and TRBJ1-6; 7 bases line up with TRBD1. The ends lost 2 bases at V and 6 bases at J; junction bases unmatched: 4. Germline CDR1 is GTSNPN and CDR2 is SVGIG (reference sequence). The length of the CDR3 is 14 residues.

The chain recombines TRBV12-3 or TRBV12-4 with TRBJ1-2, with a possible D match to TRBD1 (5 bases). The CDR3 covers 13 residues. With 6 bases removed from V and 6 bases from J, the gap between germline ends came to 14 bases. The CDR3 here is CASSTSGLDGYTF. In nucleotides, the CDR3 is TGTGCCAGCAGCACTTCAGGGTTGGATGGCTACACCTTC.

The chain links TRBV2 to TRBJ2-3; TRBD2 aligns across 8 bases. V shed 4 bases and J 6 bases; nucleotides not matched to a gene: 12. In germline, CDR1 is SNHLY, CDR2 FYNNEI. This CDR3 has 16 residues. This CDR3 reads CASSAGGATFSDTQYF. CDR3 bases: TGTGCCAGCAGTGCGGGGGGGGCCACATTCTCCGATACGCAGTATTTT.

The rearrangement joins TRBV7-2 to TRBJ2-3, with TRBD2 identical over 8 bases. There are 15 residues in the CDR3. Germline values: CDR1 SGHTA, CDR2 FQGNSA. J was trimmed by 3 bases and V by 1 base; bases with no gene match: 3. CDR3 sequence: CASSLDGTRTDTQYF. The DNA for the CDR3 is TGTGCCAGCAGCTTAGACGGGACTAGAACAGATACGCAGTATTTT.

The V call is TRBV6-5, the J call TRBJ1-6; D may be TRBD1 (5 bases). Germline CDR1 MNHEY, CDR2 SVGAGI. The germline V and J ends were trimmed by 4 bases and 10 bases, with 20 bases remaining between them. The CDR3 has 16 amino acids. CDR3 protein: CASSSRPFGASSPLHF. CDR3 DNA sequence: TGTGCCAGCAGTTCTAGGCCTTTCGGGGCCTCATCACCCCTCCACTTT.

The genes are TRBV9 and TRBJ2-3; unclear D gene. The CDR3 has 13 residues. Germline CDR1 and CDR2: SGDLS and YYNGEE. Trimming removed 4 bases at V and 4 bases at J, with 10 bases between. The CDR3 loop is CASSLEAPDTQYF. The CDR3 bases are TGTGCCAGCAGCCTCGAGGCCCCAGATACGCAGTATTTT.

V gene TRBV5-4 combines with J gene TRBJ2-2, with D tentatively TRBD1 (6 bases). In germline, CDR1 is SGHNT, CDR2 YYREEE (reference sequence). This CDR3 comprises 16 residues. The ends were cut back, 3 bases at V and 4 bases at J, with 16 bases in the middle. For the CDR3, the DNA is TGTGCCAGCAGCTCTCCCTCGGGACATCGCACCGGGGAGCTGTTTTTT. It is translated as CASSSPSGHRTGELFF.

The chain joins TRBV5-4 to TRBJ1-2, with D perhaps TRBD1 (6 bases). V dropped 4 bases and J dropped 3 bases, with 13 bases sitting between them. Germline lookup yields CDR1 SGHNT and CDR2 YYREEE (reference sequence). CDR3 length: 14 residues. In DNA form, the CDR3 reads TGTGCCAGCAGCAAAGGACAGACAGACTATGGCTACACCTTC. Translated: CASSKGQTDYGYTF. Together with reference TRBV5-4 and TRBJ1-2, the CDR3 gives the full variable domain: ETGVTQSPTHLIKTRGQQVTLRCSSQSGHNTVSWYQQALGQGPQFIFQYYREEENGRGNFPPRFSGLQFPNYSSELNVNALELDDSALYLCASSKGQTDYGYTFGSGTRLTVV.

The CDR3 DNA is TGTGCCAGCAGTTTAGCCTGGGCAGGGGGCACTGAAGCTTTCTTT. Translating it yields CASSLAWAGGTEAFF. V and J are TRBV28 and TRBJ1-1, with 7 bases lining up with TRBD1. The V and J ends lost 2 bases and 4 bases, in that order; junction bases with no gene match: 7. CDR3 size: 15 residues. The germline gives CDR1 MDHEN, CDR2 SYDVKM.

The CDR3 here is CASSLVIRDQETQYF. CDR3 nucleotide sequence: TGTGCCAGCAGCTTAGTTATCAGGGATCAAGAGACCCAGTACTTC. V is TRBV7-9 and J is TRBJ2-5, with D perhaps TRBD1 (5 bases). Deletions cut 1 base from V and 2 bases from J, with 11 bases between. The CDR3 spans 15 residues. Germline V CDR1 and CDR2: SEHNR, FQNEAQ (reference sequence).

V usage is TRBV12-3 or TRBV12-4 and J usage is TRBJ2-4; D call uncertain. Trimming removed 2 bases from V and 9 bases from J, with 11 bases in between. This CDR3 spans 13 amino acids. CDR3 DNA sequence: TGTGCCAGCAGTTTAAGTCCTAGAATCATTCAGTACTTC. Translated, it gives CASSLSPRIIQYF.

Only one count was recorded for this clone. This sequence joins TRBV13 and TRBJ2-7, with 8 bases that match TRBD1. The CDR3 runs to 15 residues. Germline V CDR1 and CDR2: PRHDT, FYEKMQ (reference sequence). J was trimmed by 2 bases and V by 0 bases; bases with no gene match: 3. The CDR3 spells CASSLGGQAAYEQYF. DNA for the CDR3: TGTGCCAGCAGCTTAGGGGGACAGGCGGCCTACGAGCAGTACTTC.

The V and J genes are TRBV5-4 and TRBJ2-5, with 9 nucleotides matching TRBD1. J lost 4 bases, V lost 4 bases, and 11 bases had no gene match. The CDR3 extends over 16 amino acids. The germline V gene encodes CDR1 SGHNT and CDR2 YYREEE (reference sequence). The CDR3 protein is CASSGGWGQGLETQYF. The CDR3 DNA reads TGTGCCAGCAGCGGGGGTTGGGGACAGGGTTTAGAGACCCAGTACTTC.

The chain carries TRBV24-1 and TRBJ2-1; the D gene is possibly TRBD1 (5 bases). The CDR3 has 17 amino acids. Germline CDR1 KGHDR, CDR2 SFDVKD. V was shortened by 2 bases and J by 1 base, with 14 bases between the two germline ends. DNA of the CDR3: TGTGCCACCAGTGATTGGAACGACAGAGTTTCCTACAATGAGCAGTTCTTC. It is translated as CATSDWNDRVSYNEQFF.

This chain's CDR3 is CASSQAGGGEPLHF. CDR3 bases: TGCGCCAGCAGCCAAGCTGGGGGAGGAGAACCCCTCCACTTT. The chain recombines TRBV4-1 with TRBJ1-6, with D possibly matching TRBD1 (5 bases). This CDR3 is 14 amino acids long. V shed 1 base and J shed 12 bases, with 13 bases lying between them. From germline, CDR1 is MGHRA and CDR2 YSYEKL.

The gene calls are TRBV12-1 and TRBJ1-2. TRBV12-1 is noted as a pseudogene. CDR3 length equals 9 residues. Written as DNA, the CDR3 is TGTGGAGGGGTGGATGGCTACACCTTC. It translates to CGGVDGYTF.

The CDR3 DNA is TGTGCCAGCAGCAAGGCATTGAACACTGAAGCTTTCTTT. Its protein is CASSKALNTEAFF. V is TRBV2 and J is TRBJ1-1, with unresolved D. Germline lookup yields CDR1 SNHLY and CDR2 FYNNEI. The V end lost 6 bases, the J end lost 0 bases, and 8 bases lay between the germline ends. The CDR3 totals 13 residues.

The chain links TRBV9 to TRBJ2-2; 8 bases agree with TRBD2. This CDR3 spans 13 amino acids. The germline CDR1 and CDR2 sequences are SGDLS and YYNGEE. The trim removed 3 bases at V and 13 bases at J, leaving 8 bases unmatched. Here the CDR3 DNA reads TGTGCCAGCAGCGGATTAGCGGGGCCCCGGCTGTTTTTT. Amino acid sequence: CASSGLAGPRLFF.